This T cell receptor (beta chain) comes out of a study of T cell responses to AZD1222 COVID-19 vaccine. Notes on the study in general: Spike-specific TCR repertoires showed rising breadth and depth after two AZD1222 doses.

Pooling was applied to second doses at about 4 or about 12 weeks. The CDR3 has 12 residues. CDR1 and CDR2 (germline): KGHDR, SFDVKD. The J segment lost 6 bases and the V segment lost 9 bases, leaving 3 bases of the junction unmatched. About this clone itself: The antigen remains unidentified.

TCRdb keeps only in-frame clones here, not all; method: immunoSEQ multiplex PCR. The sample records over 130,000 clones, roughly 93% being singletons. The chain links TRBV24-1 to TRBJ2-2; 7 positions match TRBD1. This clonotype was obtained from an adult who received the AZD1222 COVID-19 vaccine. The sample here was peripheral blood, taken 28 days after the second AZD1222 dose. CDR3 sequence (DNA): TGTGCCACCGAGGGGGCCGCCGGGGAGCTGTTTTTT. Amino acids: CATEGAAGELFF.